This TCR beta chain derives from a study of human T cells and chemical hapten exposure. Individual cDNA molecules (in the library) carried attached unique molecular identifiers. TCRdb re-analysed the 5' RACE reads in MiXCR, keeping a single row per CDR3 protein. The sample lists about 81,000 distinct CDR3 sequences, roughly 15% occurring once. V dropped 2 bases and J dropped 0 bases, with 5 bases sitting between them. This CDR3 contains 15 residues. Germline assignment: CDR1 MGHDK and CDR2 SYGVNS. Unfractionated whole blood yielded total RNA. This clonotype was observed a few times. The TCR originated in a female donor in good health. V gene TRBV25-1 combines with J gene TRBJ2-6, with D perhaps TRBD2 (5 bases). CDR3 DNA: TGTGCCAGCAGTGAAGGGAGCTCTGGGGCCAACGTCCTGACTTTC. Its translation is CASSEGSSGANVLTF.